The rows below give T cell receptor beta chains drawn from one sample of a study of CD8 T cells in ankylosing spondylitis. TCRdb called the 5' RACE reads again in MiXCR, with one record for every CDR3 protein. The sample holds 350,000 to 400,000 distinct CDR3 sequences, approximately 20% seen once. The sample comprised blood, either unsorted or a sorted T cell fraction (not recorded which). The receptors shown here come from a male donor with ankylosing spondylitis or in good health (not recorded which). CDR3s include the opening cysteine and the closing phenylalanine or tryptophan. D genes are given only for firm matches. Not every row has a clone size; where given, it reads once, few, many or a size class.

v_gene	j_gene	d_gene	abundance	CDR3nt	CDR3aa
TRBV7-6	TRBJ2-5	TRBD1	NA	TGTGCCAGCGGGACAGGGGGTATCCAGTACTTC	CASGTGGIQYF
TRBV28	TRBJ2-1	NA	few	TGTGCCAGCAGTTTACCCACCCAAAACAATGAGCAGTTCTTC	CASSLPTQNNEQFF
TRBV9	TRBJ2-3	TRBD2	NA	TGTGCCAGCAGCGTAGAGGGACTAGGGGCAGATACGCAGTATTTT	CASSVEGLGADTQYF
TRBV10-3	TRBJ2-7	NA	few	TGTGCCATCAGTGAGAGGCTAGATGGAGACGAGCAGTACTTC	CAISERLDGDEQYF
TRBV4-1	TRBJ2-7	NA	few	TGCGCCAGCAGCCAAGATTCGACGGAGACCTACGAGCAGTACTTC	CASSQDSTETYEQYF
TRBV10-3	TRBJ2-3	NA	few	TGTGCCATCCGAGAGGCGGATACGCAGTATTTT	CAIREADTQYF
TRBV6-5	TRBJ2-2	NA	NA	TGTGCCAGCAGTTACTTTATGGGGCGTCTTAACACCGGGGAGCTGTTTTTT	CASSYFMGRLNTGELFF
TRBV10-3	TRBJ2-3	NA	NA	TGTGCCATCAGTTTGGAGGGGGGGCCCACAGATACGCAGTATTTT	CAISLEGGPTDTQYF
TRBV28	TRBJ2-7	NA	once	TGTGCCAGCAGTTTATATACAGACGGCGAGCAGTACTTC	CASSLYTDGEQYF
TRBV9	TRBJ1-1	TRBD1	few	TGTGCCAGCAGCGCATCCGGGACAGGGAGGACTGAAGCTTTCTTT	CASSASGTGRTEAFF
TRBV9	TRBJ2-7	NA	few	TGTGCCAGCAGCGTAGAATGGGGCAGCTCCTACGAGCAGTACTTC	CASSVEWGSSYEQYF
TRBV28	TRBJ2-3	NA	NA	TGTGCCAGCAGTTTATTTAGCGACACAGATACGCAGTATTTT	CASSLFSDTDTQYF
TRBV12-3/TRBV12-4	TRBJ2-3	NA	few	TGTGCCAGCAGTCCCGACCACCTCCTGGGCACAGATACGCAGTATTTT	CASSPDHLLGTDTQYF
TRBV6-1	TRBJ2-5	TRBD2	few	TGTGCCAGCACAGGACGGGGGGATGGGGTGGAGACCCAGTACTTC	CASTGRGDGVETQYF
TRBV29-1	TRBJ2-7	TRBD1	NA	TGCAGCGTTGCCGGGACAGGGCTCTACGAGCAGTACTTC	CSVAGTGLYEQYF
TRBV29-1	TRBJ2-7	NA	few	TGCAGCGTTGAAGGAGAGGGGTCCGTTTACGAGCAGTACTTC	CSVEGEGSVYEQYF
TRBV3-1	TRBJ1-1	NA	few	TGTGCCAGCAGCCAAGCGGGGGCAGGGGTGAACACTGAAGCTTTCTTT	CASSQAGAGVNTEAFF
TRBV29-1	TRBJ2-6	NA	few	TGCAGCGTTGAACTTGACAGCTCTGGGGCCAACGTCCTGACTTTC	CSVELDSSGANVLTF
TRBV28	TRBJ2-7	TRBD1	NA	TGTGCCAGCAGCCTAAGGGTAGGACAGGCGACCTACGAGCAGTACTTC	CASSLRVGQATYEQYF
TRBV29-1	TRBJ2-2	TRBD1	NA	TGCAGCGTTCTGGGACAGGGGGCCGGGGAGCTGTTTTTT	CSVLGQGAGELFF
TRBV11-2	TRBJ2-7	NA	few	TGTGCCAGCAGCCTGATACCCTCCCGCGAGCAGTACTTC	CASSLIPSREQYF